These 12 T cell receptor beta chains share one sample of origin, sequenced in a study of response to subunit inactivated influenza vaccine. TCRdb re-analysed the RT-PCR reads in MiXCR, keeping a single row per CDR3 protein. The repertoire holds about 500,000 distinct CDR3 sequences, with approximately 15% as singletons. The starting material was CD4+ T cells sorted from PBMCs, obtained less than 25 months after vaccination. The source of these receptors is a man aged 45 to 70 who received an inactivated influenza vaccine.

Many counts were recorded for this clonotype. V usage is TRBV7-2 and J usage is TRBJ2-7, with D possibly TRBD1 on 5 matching bases. Germline V gene data show CDR1 as SGHTA and CDR2 as FQGNSA. The V end was cut by 5 bases, the J end by 6 bases, with 14 bases between. The CDR3 loop spans 13 amino acids. CDR3 sequence reads: CASSDNQGSEQYF. The CDR3 DNA sequence: TGTGCCAGCAGCGACAACCAGGGCTCCGAGCAGTACTTC.

This clonotype was picked up many times. The chain recombines TRBV7-8 with TRBJ2-5; D might be TRBD2 (6 bases). Trimming took off 1 base at V and 4 bases at J, with 13 bases between the two ends. Germline V lookup: CDR1 SGHVS, CDR2 FQNEAQ. The CDR3 totals 15 residues. CDR3 bases: TGTGCCAGCAGCTTAGACTCGGGAGCCGGAGAGACCCAGTACTTC. Protein sequence: CASSLDSGAGETQYF.

Only a few counts were recorded for this clonotype. The gene calls are TRBV2 and TRBJ2-1; D is unclear. This CDR3 has 14 residues. V lost 2 bases, J lost 5 bases, and 10 bases lay in between. The V gene's germline CDR1 is SNHLY and CDR2 FYNNEI. The CDR3 DNA follows: TGTGCCAGCAGTGAATATCTAGTACACAATGAGCAGTTCTTC. This gives the protein CASSEYLVHNEQFF. The full variable domain, completed using reference TRBV2 and TRBJ2-1, is EPEVTQTPSHQVTQMGQEVILRCVPISNHLYFYWYRQILGQKVEFLVSFYNNEISEKSEIFDDQFSVERPDGSNFTLKIRSTKLEDSAMYFCASSEYLVHNEQFFGPGTRLTVL.

This clonotype has at least ten counts. The V gene is TRBV11-2, the J gene TRBJ2-2; 8 bases are shared with TRBD2. The CDR3 has 15 residues. V shed 1 base and J 5 bases; nucleotides not matched to a gene: 3. Germline CDR1 SGHAT, CDR2 FQNNGV. CDR3 sequence (DNA): TGTGCCAGCAGCTTAGTTAGCGGGAAAACCGGGGAGCTGTTTTTT. This sequence encodes CASSLVSGKTGELFF.

J is TRBJ2-6 and V is TRBV25-1, with no clear D. In germline, CDR1 is MGHDK, CDR2 SYGVNS. The CDR3 covers 14 residues. The V end was cut by 4 bases, the J end by 3 bases, with 7 bases between. The CDR3 sequence is CASSVSGGANVLTF. CDR3 DNA: TGTGCCAGCAGTGTGTCTGGTGGGGCCAACGTCCTGACTTTC.

To note about this clonotype: The junction does not match germline at one end; this may be a read error. V and J are TRBV6-5 and TRBJ2-1; TRBD2 is a possible D gene (6 bases). Per the germline V gene, CDR1 is MNHEY and CDR2 is SVGAGI. The CDR3 consists of 14 residues. CDR3 region: CVSSYSAGGNEQFF. Written as DNA, the CDR3 is TGTGTCAGCAGTTACTCTGCCGGGGGCAATGAGCAGTTCTTC.

This clonotype was observed at least ten times. The V and J genes are TRBV4-2 and TRBJ2-1; D unresolved. Germline V gene lookup returns CDR1 LGHNA and CDR2 YNFKEQ. The V end lost 1 base, the J end lost 5 bases, and 9 bases lay between the germline ends. This CDR3 spans 14 amino acids. CDR3 bases: TGTGCCAGCAGCCAAGGGAAATGGAACAATGAGCAGTTCTTC. It codes for CASSQGKWNNEQFF.

This clonotype was picked up a small number of times. V is TRBV2 and J is TRBJ2-5; possible D gene TRBD2, 6 bases. Germline values: CDR1 SNHLY, CDR2 FYNNEI. The CDR3 is 14 amino acids. Trimming pared 6 bases from V and 5 bases from J, leaving 16 bases between. The CDR3: CASRRDSGGETQYF. The CDR3 bases are TGTGCCAGCAGAAGGGACTCCGGCGGGGAGACCCAGTACTTC.

The chain has TRBV2 and TRBJ2-5, with 13 bases aligning to TRBD2. Trimming cost V 4 bases and J 4 bases; bases outside gene matches: 3. The germline V gene has CDR1 SNHLY and CDR2 FYNNEI. This CDR3 has 15 amino acids. The DNA of the CDR3 is TGTGCCAGCAGTGGACTAGCGGGGGGCGGAGAGACCCAGTACTTC. This sequence encodes CASSGLAGGGETQYF.

This clonotype has a count of ten or more. The V gene is TRBV29-1, the J gene TRBJ2-7; 10 bases agree with TRBD2. The CDR3 loop spans 16 amino acids. Germline V lookup: CDR1 SQVTM, CDR2 ANQGSEA. After removal of 4 bases from V and 6 bases from J, the junction contained 15 bases not matched to a gene. The CDR3 DNA is TGCAGCGTTGCAGGTAGCGGGGGGCAATTTGTTTCCGAGCAGTACTTC. This gives the protein CSVAGSGGQFVSEQYF.

Notes on this clonotype: A much larger clone lies a single base off, so this may be a read error. The chain is built from TRBV7-2 and TRBJ2-7; no clear D. Trimming left V 3 bases short and J 6 bases short, with 6 bases between. The germline V gene has CDR1 SGHTA and CDR2 FQGNSA. The CDR3 sequence is 11 residues long. The CDR3 sequence: CASSFSTEQYF. For the CDR3, the DNA is TGTGCCAGCAGCTTTTCTACCGAGCAGTACTTC.

This clonotype was found many times. The V gene is TRBV6-5, the J gene TRBJ2-7; D is ambiguous. CDR3 size: 13 residues. Germline V lookup: CDR1 MNHEY, CDR2 SVGAGI. Trimming pared 2 bases from V and 3 bases from J, leaving 8 bases between. The CDR3 reads CASSYRTRYEQYF. CDR3 in DNA: TGTGCCAGCAGTTACCGAACACGCTACGAGCAGTACTTC.